Given below is one TCR beta chain in context. Its antigen is unidentified. These data originate in a study of radiation and T cells in renal cell carcinoma. Overall study results and limits: No pretreatment tumor biopsies were available for baseline clonotypes.

This CDR3 comprises 16 residues. Germline CDR1 SEHNR, CDR2 FQNEAQ (reference sequence). V shed 5 bases, J shed 3 bases, and the junction held 12 bases outside the gene matches. The table came from immunoSEQ multiplex PCR; TCRdb's copy has only in-frame clones and leaves some out. The data hold over 120,000 clones, with roughly 84% observed a single time. Described time point: baseline pretreatment blood. Treatment denoted: 15 Gy SBRT to primary tumor, nephrectomy 4 weeks later. This chain uses TRBV7-9 with TRBJ2-7; 8 nucleotides agree with TRBD1. The sample in question was blood, obtained from a patient whose treatment included radiotherapy and nephrectomy. This sequence originates from a woman aged 45 to 65 with renal cell carcinoma. DNA of the CDR3: TGTGCCAGCAGCCCTACCGGACAGGGAGGTGTCTACGAGCAGTACTTC. As protein: CASSPTGQGGVYEQYF.